This TCR beta chain came from a study of response to subunit inactivated influenza vaccine. TCRdb re-derived calls from the RT-PCR reads in MiXCR, one entry per CDR3 protein. The sample comprises some 570,000 distinct CDR3 sequences, roughly 10% of which are singletons, and about 11% rests with the top ten. Germline loops: CDR1 DFQATT, CDR2 SNEGSKA (reference sequence). V lost 4 bases, J lost 5 bases, and 17 bases lay in between. CDR3 size: 14 residues. There are a few counts of this clonotype. A further study also used this sample, focusing on T cells expressing NK-cell markers. That paper states: With UMIs, 5'RACE template switching was used to make TCR beta cDNA.

The receptor's source is a man in his forties or fifties who received an inactivated influenza vaccine. The sequences come from PBMCs from blood, collected on the day of vaccination. The chain uses TRBV20-1 and TRBJ2-5; TRBD1 is a possible D gene (6 bases). The CDR3 DNA reads as TGCAGTGCTACCAACAGGGCGTCGGCGGAGACCCAGTACTTC. It yields the protein CSATNRASAETQYF.